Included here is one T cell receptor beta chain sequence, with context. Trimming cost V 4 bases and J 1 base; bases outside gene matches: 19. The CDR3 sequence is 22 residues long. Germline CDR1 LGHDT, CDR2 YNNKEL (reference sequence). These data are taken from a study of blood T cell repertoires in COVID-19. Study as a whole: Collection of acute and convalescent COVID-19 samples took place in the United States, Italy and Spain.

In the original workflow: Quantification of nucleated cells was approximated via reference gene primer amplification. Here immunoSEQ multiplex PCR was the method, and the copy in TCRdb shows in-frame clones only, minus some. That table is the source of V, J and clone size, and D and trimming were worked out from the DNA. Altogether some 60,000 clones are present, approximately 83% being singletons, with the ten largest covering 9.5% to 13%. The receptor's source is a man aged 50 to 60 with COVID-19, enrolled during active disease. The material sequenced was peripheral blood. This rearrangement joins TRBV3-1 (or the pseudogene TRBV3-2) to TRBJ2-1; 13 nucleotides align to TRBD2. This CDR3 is CASSLPGLAGAGWGSSYNEQFF. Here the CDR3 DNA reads TGTGCCAGCAGCCTACCCGGACTAGCGGGAGCGGGGTGGGGATCTTCCTACAATGAGCAGTTCTTC.